The rows below give T cell receptor beta chains drawn from one sample of a study of radiotherapy plus CTLA-4 blockade in lung cancer. Clones were sequenced by immunoSEQ multiplex PCR, and TCRdb holds only the in-frame ones, with some missing. The sample gives about 97,000 clones, approximately 74% of which show up once; 2.5% to 3.5% is in the top ten. Material: peripheral blood, obtained from a patient treated with radiotherapy plus ipilimumab. The receptor source for this set is a human donor with non-small cell lung cancer who had a partial response to radiotherapy plus ipilimumab. Some clones in this sample may be carry-over from other donors' samples. Both conserved end residues are part of each CDR3. D genes are given only for firm matches. Clone size, where shown, is once, few, many, or a class for clones that have expanded.

abundance,d_gene,v_gene,j_gene,CDR3nt,CDR3aa
few,-,TRBV5-8,TRBJ2-5,TGTGCCAGCAGCTTGGTCCGGGGGACCCAGTACTTC,CASSLVRGTQYF
-,TRBD2,TRBV5-1,TRBJ2-1,TGCGCCAGCAGCTTGTCGACTAGCGGGGGAGATGAGCAGTTCTTC,CASSLSTSGGDEQFF
-,TRBD2,TRBV5-6,TRBJ2-7,TGTGCCAGCAGCTTGGCGATCGGGACTAGCGGGAGTTGGGCCTACGAGCAGTACTTC,CASSLAIGTSGSWAYEQYF
-,TRBD1,TRBV28,TRBJ1-5,TGTGCCAGCAGTGTAAGACAGGGGGCAAATCAGCCCCAGCATTTT,CASSVRQGANQPQHF
once,-,TRBV11-3,TRBJ1-1,TGTGCCAGCAGCGGGTGGGGCAGAACTGAAGCTTTCTTT,CASSGWGRTEAFF
few,TRBD2,TRBV7-3,TRBJ2-1,TGTGCCAGCAGCAAGGGACTAGCGGACAATGAGCAGTTCTTC,CASSKGLADNEQFF
-,-,TRBV28,TRBJ2-1,TGTGCCAGCAGCCCGTGGGGCCAGGGGGGAAGAAATGAGCAGTTCTTC,CASSPWGQGGRNEQFF
few,-,TRBV11-2,TRBJ2-5,TGTGCCAGCAGCACAAAATCTGGGACCCAGTACTTC,CASSTKSGTQYF
-,-,TRBV18,TRBJ2-3,TGTGCCAGCTCACCATTCCTATCGCAGGGCGAGGTAGATACGCAGTATTTT,CASSPFLSQGEVDTQYF
-,TRBD1,TRBV6-5,TRBJ1-2,TGTGCCAGCAGCCGGGACAGCCCGACTAACTATGGCTACACCTTC,CASSRDSPTNYGYTF
-,-,TRBV2,TRBJ1-5,TGTGCCAGCAGGGGAAGAAGCGGGTATAGCAATCAGCCCCAGCATTTT,CASRGRSGYSNQPQHF
-,-,TRBV19,TRBJ2-7,TGTGCCAGTAGCAGGATCAGGGGCGCTGGCGGGGGCGGCGAGCAGTACTTC,CASSRIRGAGGGGEQYF
-,TRBD2,TRBV6-1,TRBJ2-7,TGTGCCAGCAGTGAACTAGCGGGAGTTTCGGGCGAGCAGTACTTC,CASSELAGVSGEQYF
-,TRBD1,TRBV5-1,TRBJ1-2,TGCGCCAGCAGCTCACAGGGGGATACTAACTATGGCTACACCTTC,CASSSQGDTNYGYTF
-,TRBD1,TRBV27,TRBJ1-1,TGTGCCAGCAGCAAAAACAGGGGGCTCGTGAACACTGAAGCTTTCTTT,CASSKNRGLVNTEAFF
-,TRBD1,TRBV7-3,TRBJ1-2,TGTGCCAGCAGCCCGAACCGGGACAGGCGCCGTGGCTACACCTTC,CASSPNRDRRRGYTF
few,-,TRBV19,TRBJ1-3,TGTGCCAGTAGCCCGACAGGAACTGGAAACACCATATATTTT,CASSPTGTGNTIYF
-,TRBD2,TRBV18,TRBJ2-3,TGTGCCAGCCATAAGGGACTAGCGGACAGCACAGATACGCAGTATTTT,CASHKGLADSTDTQYF
few,TRBD2,TRBV11-2,TRBJ2-1,TGTGCCAGCAGCTTCCAGGGACTAGCCTTCAATGAGCAGTTCTTC,CASSFQGLAFNEQFF
few,TRBD2,TRBV6-4,TRBJ2-4,TGTGCCAGCAGTCCTGGACTAGCGGGGGGCCTAAACATTCAGTACTTC,CASSPGLAGGLNIQYF
-,-,TRBV6-1,TRBJ1-5,TGTGCCAGCAGTGCTCGGGAGGACAATCAGCCCCAGCATTTT,CASSAREDNQPQHF
once,TRBD2,TRBV4-2,TRBJ2-1,TGTGCCAGCAGCCAAGATCTAGCGGGGGTCAATGAGCAGTTCTTC,CASSQDLAGVNEQFF
-,TRBD2,TRBV28,TRBJ2-7,TGTGCCAGCAGTTTTATTACTAGCGGGGACTACGAGCAGTACTTC,CASSFITSGDYEQYF
-,TRBD2,TRBV11-3,TRBJ2-1,TGTGCCAGCAGCTTTGGACTAGCGGGGGCCTACTCCTACAATGAGCAGTTCTTC,CASSFGLAGAYSYNEQFF
-,TRBD1,TRBV6-6,TRBJ1-5,TGTGCCAGCAGCATCATGACAGGGTTCGGTCAGCCCCAGCATTTT,CASSIMTGFGQPQHF
-,TRBD2,TRBV11-2,TRBJ2-1,TGTGCCAGCAGCCCTCCGGGACTAGCGGTCCATGAGCAGTTCTTC,CASSPPGLAVHEQFF
-,TRBD2,TRBV29-1,TRBJ2-1,TGCAGCGTTGTGGCGGGAGTCAATGAGCAGTTCTTC,CSVVAGVNEQFF
-,TRBD2,TRBV19,TRBJ2-2,TGTGCCAGTAGTATGCACTCCGGACTAGCGGGAGGCCTCACCGGGGAGCTGTTTTTT,CASSMHSGLAGGLTGELFF
once,TRBD1,TRBV11-2,TRBJ1-2,TGTGCCAGCAGCTCCCCGGACAGGCTCCGCTGGGGCTACACCTTC,CASSSPDRLRWGYTF
-,TRBD2,TRBV15,TRBJ2-1,TGTGCCACCAACAGAGATCTGGGCGGGAGCTCCTACAATGAGCAGTTCTTC,CATNRDLGGSSYNEQFF
-,TRBD1,TRBV7-2,TRBJ2-3,TGTGCCAGCAGCGGAAAGACAGGGGGCACAGATACGCAGTATTTT,CASSGKTGGTDTQYF
few,TRBD1,TRBV29-1,TRBJ1-2,TGCAGCGTTGATGAAGGGGGCGGCTATGGCTACACCTTC,CSVDEGGGYGYTF
few,-,TRBV7-9,TRBJ1-1,TGTGCCAGCAGCTCAACTAGAGGCTCGGCCACTGAAGCTTTCTTT,CASSSTRGSATEAFF
few,-,TRBV7-8,TRBJ2-5,TGTGCCAGCAGCCCCTTGGTGAGGGCGGAGACCCAGTACTTC,CASSPLVRAETQYF
-,-,TRBV11-2,TRBJ2-1,TGTGCCAGCAGCTTAGATCGTAACAATGAGCAGTTCTTC,CASSLDRNNEQFF
once,-,TRBV19,TRBJ1-2,TGTGCCAGTAGTATATTTGTGATGAGGTCGGGCTACACCTTC,CASSIFVMRSGYTF
once,TRBD2,TRBV5-1,TRBJ2-7,TGCGCCAGCAGCCAGGGACTAGCGGGACCCTACGAGCAGTACTTC,CASSQGLAGPYEQYF
-,-,TRBV7-8,TRBJ2-5,TGTGCCAGCAGCTTGCAGGCCAGCCAAGAGACCCAGTACTTC,CASSLQASQETQYF
once,TRBD2,TRBV7-2,TRBJ2-7,TGTGCCAGCACCCGGGGACTAGCGGACTACGAGCAGTACTTC,CASTRGLADYEQYF
-,-,TRBV18,TRBJ2-5,TGTGCCAGCTCACCGTCCGCAGGCCCGGGGGAGACCCAGTACTTC,CASSPSAGPGETQYF
-,-,TRBV11-3,TRBJ2-7,TGTGCCAGCAGCCCCCGACCAGGAACCTACGAGCAGTACTTC,CASSPRPGTYEQYF